This entry concerns a single T cell receptor beta chain. Its cognate antigen is unknown. In germline, CDR1 is LGHDT, CDR2 YNNKEL (reference sequence). V was shortened by 0 bases and J by 11 bases, with 10 bases between the two germline ends. The CDR3 length is 12 residues. Clones were sequenced by immunoSEQ multiplex PCR, and TCRdb holds only the in-frame ones, with some missing. The sample consists of 100,000 to 150,000 clones, 75% to 90% of them appearing once. This specimen belongs to a study of T cell responses to AZD1222 COVID-19 vaccine. General study points: None of the repertoires were sampled until the peak T cell response had passed. Only a handful of AZD1222 recipients, several in all, had baseline seropositivity.

The chain combines TRBV3-1 (or the pseudogene TRBV3-2) with TRBJ1-1, with unresolved D. The sample consisted of peripheral blood, taken on day 0 of MenACWY control vaccination. The receptor was isolated from an adult in good health. Here the CDR3 DNA reads TGTGCCAGCAGCCAAGACATTGGTCTCGCTTTCTTT. Translation: CASSQDIGLAFF.